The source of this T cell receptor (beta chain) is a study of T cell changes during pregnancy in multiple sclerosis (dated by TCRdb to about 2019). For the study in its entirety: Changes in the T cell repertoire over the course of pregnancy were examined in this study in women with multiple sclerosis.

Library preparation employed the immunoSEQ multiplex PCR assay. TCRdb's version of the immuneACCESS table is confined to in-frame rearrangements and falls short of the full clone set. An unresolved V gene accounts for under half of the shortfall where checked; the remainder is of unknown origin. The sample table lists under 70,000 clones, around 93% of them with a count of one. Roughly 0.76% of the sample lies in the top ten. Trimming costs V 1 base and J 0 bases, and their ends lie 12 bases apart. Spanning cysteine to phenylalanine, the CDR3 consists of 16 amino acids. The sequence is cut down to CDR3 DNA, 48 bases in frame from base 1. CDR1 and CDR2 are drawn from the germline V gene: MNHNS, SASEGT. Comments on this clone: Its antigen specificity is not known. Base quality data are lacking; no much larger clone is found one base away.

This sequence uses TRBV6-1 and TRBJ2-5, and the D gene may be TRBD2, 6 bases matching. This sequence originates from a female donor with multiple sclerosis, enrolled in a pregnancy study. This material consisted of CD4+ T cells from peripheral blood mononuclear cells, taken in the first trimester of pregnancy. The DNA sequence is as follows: TGTGCCAGCAGTGAAGGAAAGCGGGTGAACCAAGAGACCCAGTACTTC. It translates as CASSEGKRVNQETQYF.